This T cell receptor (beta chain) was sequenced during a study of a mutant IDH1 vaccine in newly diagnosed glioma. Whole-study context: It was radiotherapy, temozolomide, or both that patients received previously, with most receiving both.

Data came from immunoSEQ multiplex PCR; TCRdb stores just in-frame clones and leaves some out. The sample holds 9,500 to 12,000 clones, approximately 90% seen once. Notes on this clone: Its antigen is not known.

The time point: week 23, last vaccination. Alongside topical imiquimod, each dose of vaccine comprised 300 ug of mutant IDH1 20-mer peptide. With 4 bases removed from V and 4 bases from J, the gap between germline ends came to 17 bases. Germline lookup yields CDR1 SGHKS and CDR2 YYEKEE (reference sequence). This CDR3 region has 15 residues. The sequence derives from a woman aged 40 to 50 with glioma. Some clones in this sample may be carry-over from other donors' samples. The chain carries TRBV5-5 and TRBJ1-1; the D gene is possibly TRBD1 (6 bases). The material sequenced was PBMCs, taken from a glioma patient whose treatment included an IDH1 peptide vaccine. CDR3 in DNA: TGTGCCAGCAGCCTACAGGGCTCTCGGGGCACTGAAGCTTTCTTT. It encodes CASSLQGSRGTEAFF.